The 12 T cell receptor beta chains presented below share a single source sample, sequenced in a study of low-dose radiotherapy and immunotherapy resistance in tumors. First-strand cDNA relied on TRAV- and TRBV-specific primers spanning alpha and beta chains. TCRs were put through approximately 20 PCR cycles of amplification with Phusion. A constant-region primer and the V-primer adapter served as the primer pair. TCRdb fed the reads into MiXCR, producing one record per CDR3 protein. This repertoire shows under 20,000 distinct CDR3 sequences, around 74% found once; its top ten account for about an eighth. The source is a human donor with advanced metastatic prostate, ovarian, gallbladder or colorectal cancer (not recorded which). This table probably holds off-target reads from a library built for another chain.

The chain uses TRBV4-3 and TRBJ2-5; 8 bases line up with TRBD2. This CDR3 comprises 15 residues. CDR1 is LGHNA, CDR2 YSLEER, per germline. Trimming cost V 1 base and J 2 bases; bases outside gene matches: 3. The CDR3 spells CASSQVAGMQETQYF. DNA for the CDR3: TGCGCCAGCAGCCAAGTAGCGGGAATGCAAGAGACCCAGTACTTC.

In this sample, this clonotype turned up a few times. The rearrangement joins TRBV18 to TRBJ1-1; the D is unclear. The CDR3 totals 13 residues. V shed 1 base and J shed 1 base, with 4 bases lying between them. The germline V gene encodes CDR1 KGHSH and CDR2 LQKENI. The DNA for the CDR3 is TGTGCCAGCTCACCACGGCAGAACACTGAAGCTTTCTTT. Translated, it gives CASSPRQNTEAFF.

The table lists this clonotype with a count of one. This chain connects TRBV24-1 to TRBJ2-2, with 11 nucleotides matching TRBD2. V was clipped by 4 bases and J by 7 bases; unmatched bases: 10. Germline V gives CDR1 KGHDR, CDR2 SFDVKD. The CDR3 is 17 residues long. The CDR3 loop reads CATSEESSGRMVGELFF. The CDR3 nucleotides read TGTGCCACCAGTGAAGAATCTAGCGGGAGGATGGTCGGGGAGCTGTTTTTT.

The CDR3 bases are TGTGCCAGCAGCTTCACTTCCGGGGCCAACAATGAGCAGTTCTTC. Protein sequence: CASSFTSGANNEQFF. V and J are TRBV13 and TRBJ2-1; TRBD1 or TRBD2 may be the D gene (5 bases each). This CDR3 spans 15 amino acids. V lost 3 bases, J lost 5 bases, and 14 bases lay in between. Germline V gives CDR1 PRHDT, CDR2 FYEKMQ (reference sequence).

V is TRBV13 and J is TRBJ1-4; tentative D call: TRBD1 (5 bases). V was trimmed by 4 bases and J by 4 bases, leaving 13 bases between them. CDR3 length: 15 amino acids. In germline, CDR1 is PRHDT, CDR2 FYEKMQ (reference sequence). The CDR3 region has the DNA TGTGCCAGCAGCTCCAGTGGGGGAGTTAATGAAAAACTGTTTTTT. Residues: CASSSSGGVNEKLFF.

The CDR3 is CASSWAGTDTQYF. In nucleotides, the CDR3 is TGTGCCAGCTCATGGGCGGGCACAGATACGCAGTATTTT. The chain links TRBV3-1 to TRBJ2-3; the D is unclear. CDR3 length equals 13 residues. CDR1 is LGHDT, CDR2 YNNKEL, per germline (reference sequence). V lost 8 bases and J lost 1, with 10 bases in between.

This rearrangement joins TRBV6-2 or TRBV6-3 to TRBJ1-3; D unclear. The V gene lost 9 bases and the J gene lost 0 bases, with 12 bases spanning the gap. Germline-derived CDR1 and CDR2 are MNHEY and SVGEGT. There are 14 residues in the CDR3. The CDR3 sequence is CASTLRSSGNTIYF. The CDR3 coding sequence is TGTGCCAGTACGCTACGGAGCTCTGGAAACACCATATATTTT.

The chain links TRBV2 to TRBJ1-2; 7 nucleotides align to TRBD1. The V gene end was trimmed by 7 bases and the J gene end by 4 bases; junction bases not matched to a gene: 12. This CDR3 has 15 residues. Germline V CDR1 and CDR2: SNHLY, FYNNEI. The CDR3 loop is CASMKTGTEPYGYTF. As DNA, the CDR3 is TGTGCCAGCATGAAGACCGGGACAGAGCCCTATGGCTACACCTTC.

This sequence joins TRBV4-2 and TRBJ1-1; D is unclear. Germline assignment: CDR1 LGHNA and CDR2 YNFKEQ. CDR3 length: 14 amino acids. V gave up 5 bases and J gave up 0 bases, with 10 bases separating them. The CDR3 coding sequence is TGTGCCAGCAGCTCGCCAGGAATGAACACTGAAGCTTTCTTT. Translated, it gives CASSSPGMNTEAFF.

The chain uses TRBV6-8 and TRBJ1-5; no clear D. This CDR3 spans 15 amino acids. Per germline, CDR1 MNHGY and CDR2 SAAAGT. V was shortened by 5 bases and J by 1 base, with 12 bases between the two germline ends. The DNA of the CDR3 is TGTGCCAGCAGTGAGGGTCCGGTAAGCAATCAGCCCCAGCATTTT. The encoded protein is CASSEGPVSNQPQHF.

The sample holds a few counts of this clonotype. The genes are TRBV5-6 and TRBJ1-5, with TRBD1 matching 8 bases. J lost 6 bases, V lost 3 bases, and 5 bases had no gene match. Germline V gene sequence: CDR1 SGHDT, CDR2 YYEEEE. The CDR3 consists of 14 residues. CDR3 coding DNA: TGTGCCAGCAGCTACAGGGGGTTGATTCAGCCCCAGCATTTT. Protein sequence: CASSYRGLIQPQHF.

V is TRBV28 and J is TRBJ1-3, with 7 nucleotides matching TRBD1. The length of the CDR3 is 14 residues. The germline V gene has CDR1 MDHEN and CDR2 SYDVKM. J lost 2 bases, V lost 5 bases, and 3 bases had no gene match. CDR3 sequence reads: CASSTGAAGNTIYF. The CDR3 nucleotides read TGTGCCAGCAGTACAGGGGCAGCTGGAAACACCATATATTTT.